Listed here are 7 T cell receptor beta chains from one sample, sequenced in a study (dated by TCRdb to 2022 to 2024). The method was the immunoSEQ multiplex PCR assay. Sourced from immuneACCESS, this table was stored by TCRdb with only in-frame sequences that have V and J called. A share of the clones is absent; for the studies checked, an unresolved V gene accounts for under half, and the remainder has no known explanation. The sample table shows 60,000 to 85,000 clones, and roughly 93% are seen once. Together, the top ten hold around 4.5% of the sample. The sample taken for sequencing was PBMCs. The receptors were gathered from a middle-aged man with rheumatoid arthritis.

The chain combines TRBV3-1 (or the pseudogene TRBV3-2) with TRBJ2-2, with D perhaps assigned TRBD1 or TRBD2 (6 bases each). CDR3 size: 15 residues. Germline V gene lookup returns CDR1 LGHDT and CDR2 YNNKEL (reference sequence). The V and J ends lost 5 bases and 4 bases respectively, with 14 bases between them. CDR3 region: CASSRGGGITGELFF. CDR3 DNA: TGTGCCAGCAGCAGAGGAGGGGGGATCACCGGGGAGCTGTTTTTT.

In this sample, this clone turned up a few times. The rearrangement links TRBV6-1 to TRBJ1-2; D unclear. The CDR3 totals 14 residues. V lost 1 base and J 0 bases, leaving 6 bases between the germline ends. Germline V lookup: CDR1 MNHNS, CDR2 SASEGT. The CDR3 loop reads CASSEGPTNYGYTF. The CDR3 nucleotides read TGTGCCAGCAGTGAAGGGCCTACTAACTATGGCTACACCTTC.

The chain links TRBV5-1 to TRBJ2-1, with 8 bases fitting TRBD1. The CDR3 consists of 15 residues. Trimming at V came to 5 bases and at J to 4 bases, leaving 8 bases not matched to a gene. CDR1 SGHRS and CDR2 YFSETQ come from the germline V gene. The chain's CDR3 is CASRQTGQGYNEQFF. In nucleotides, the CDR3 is TGCGCCAGCAGGCAAACTGGACAGGGATACAATGAGCAGTTCTTC. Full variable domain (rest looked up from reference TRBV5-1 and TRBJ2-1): KAGVTQTPRYLIKTRGQQVTLSCSPISGHRSVSWYQQTPGQGLQFLFEYFSETQRNKGNFPGRFSGRQFSNSRSEMNVSTLELGDSALYLCASRQTGQGYNEQFFGPGTRLTVL.

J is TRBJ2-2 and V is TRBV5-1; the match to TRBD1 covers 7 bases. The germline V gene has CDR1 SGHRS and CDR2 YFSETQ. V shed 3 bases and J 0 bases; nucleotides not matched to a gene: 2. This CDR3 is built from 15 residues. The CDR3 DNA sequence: TGCGCCAGCAGCTACCAGGGGGCGAACACCGGGGAGCTGTTTTTT. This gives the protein CASSYQGANTGELFF.

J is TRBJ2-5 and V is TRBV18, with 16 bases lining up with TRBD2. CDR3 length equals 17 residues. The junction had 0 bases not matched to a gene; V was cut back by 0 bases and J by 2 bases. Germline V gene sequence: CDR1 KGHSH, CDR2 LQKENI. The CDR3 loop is CASSPPGLAGGQETQYF. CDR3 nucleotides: TGTGCCAGCTCACCACCGGGACTAGCGGGAGGGCAAGAGACCCAGTACTTC.

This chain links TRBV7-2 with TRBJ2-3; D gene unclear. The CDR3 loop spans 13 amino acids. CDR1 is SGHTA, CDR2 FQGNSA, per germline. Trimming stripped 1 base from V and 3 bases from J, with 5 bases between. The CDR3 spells CASSLDWTDTQYF. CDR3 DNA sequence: TGTGCCAGCAGCTTAGATTGGACAGATACGCAGTATTTT.

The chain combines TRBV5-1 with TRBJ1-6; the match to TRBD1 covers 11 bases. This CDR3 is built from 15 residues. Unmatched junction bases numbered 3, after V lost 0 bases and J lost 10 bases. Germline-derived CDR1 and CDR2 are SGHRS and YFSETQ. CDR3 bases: TGCGCCAGCAGCTTGGCCGGACAGGGGGCATCACCCCTCCACTTT. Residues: CASSLAGQGASPLHF.